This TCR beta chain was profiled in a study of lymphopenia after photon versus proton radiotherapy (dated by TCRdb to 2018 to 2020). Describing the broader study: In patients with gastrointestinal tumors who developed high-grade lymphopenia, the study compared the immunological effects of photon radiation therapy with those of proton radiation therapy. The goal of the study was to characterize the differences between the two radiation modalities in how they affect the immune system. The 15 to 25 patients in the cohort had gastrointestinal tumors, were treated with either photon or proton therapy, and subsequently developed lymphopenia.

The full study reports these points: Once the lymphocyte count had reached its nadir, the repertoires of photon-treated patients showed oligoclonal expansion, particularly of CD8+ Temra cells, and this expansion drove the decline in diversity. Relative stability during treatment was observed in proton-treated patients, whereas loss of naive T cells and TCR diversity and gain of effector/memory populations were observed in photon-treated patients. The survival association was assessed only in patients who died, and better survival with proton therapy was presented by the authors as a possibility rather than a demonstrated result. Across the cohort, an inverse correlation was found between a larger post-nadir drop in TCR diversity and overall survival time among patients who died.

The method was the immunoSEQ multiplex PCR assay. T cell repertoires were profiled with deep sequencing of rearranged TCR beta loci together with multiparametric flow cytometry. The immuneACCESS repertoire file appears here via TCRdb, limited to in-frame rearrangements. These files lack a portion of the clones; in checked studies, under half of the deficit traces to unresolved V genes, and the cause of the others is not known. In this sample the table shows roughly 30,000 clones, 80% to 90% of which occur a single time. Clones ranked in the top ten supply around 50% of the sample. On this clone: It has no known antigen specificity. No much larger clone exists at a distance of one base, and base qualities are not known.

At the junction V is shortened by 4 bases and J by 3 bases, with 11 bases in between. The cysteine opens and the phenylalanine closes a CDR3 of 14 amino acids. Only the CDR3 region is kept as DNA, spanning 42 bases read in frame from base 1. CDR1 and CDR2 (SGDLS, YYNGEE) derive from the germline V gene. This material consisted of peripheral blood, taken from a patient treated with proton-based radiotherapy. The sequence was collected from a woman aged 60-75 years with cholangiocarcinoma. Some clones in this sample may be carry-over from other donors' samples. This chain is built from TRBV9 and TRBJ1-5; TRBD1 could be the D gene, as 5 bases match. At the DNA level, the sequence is TGTGCCAGCAGCCGGACAAAGGACAATCAGCCCCAGCATTTT. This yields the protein CASSRTKDNQPQHF.